A single sample is the source of the 15 T cell receptor beta chains below, sequenced in a study of CD8+CD57+ T cells in acquired aplastic anemia. All patients picked for sequencing had shown, by flow cytometry, an expansion of CD8+CD57+ cells. TCR beta VDJ and CDR3 were profiled, and genomic DNA was the template. From the reads, TCRdb called clonotypes with MiXCR, one entry per CDR3 protein. The sample holds roughly 170,000 distinct CDR3 sequences, around 50% seen once. The sequencing sample was made of sorted CD4+, CD8+, or CD8+CD57+ T cells (not recorded which) from PBMCs. The receptors stem from a human donor with aplastic anemia.

CDR3 coding DNA: TGTGCCACCAGCAGAGTAAGGGAAAGGGGGTTAAATCAGCCCCAGCATTTT. Protein: CATSRVRERGLNQPQHF. The chain links TRBV15 to TRBJ1-5; tentatively, D is TRBD1 (6 bases). The CDR3 is 17 residues long. Per germline, CDR1 LNHNV and CDR2 YYDKDF (reference sequence). V shed 1 base and J shed 4 bases, with 17 bases lying between them.

The rearrangement links TRBV20-1 to TRBJ2-3, with TRBD1 matching over 7 bases. Germline assignment: CDR1 DFQATT and CDR2 SNEGSKA (reference sequence). V lost 3 bases, J lost 5 bases, and 5 bases stayed unmatched. The CDR3 has 13 amino acids. In DNA form, the CDR3 reads TGCAGTGCTAGGACAGGGTTGGGAGATACGCAGTATTTT. Translating it yields CSARTGLGDTQYF.

For this clonotype: The junction and the germline gene differ at one end; a read error may be behind it. V and J are TRBV4-2 and TRBJ2-7; perhaps TRBD2 as D (5 bases). CDR3 length: 14 residues. Germline assignment: CDR1 LGHNA and CDR2 YNFKEQ. The CDR3: CASSPSPGDYERYF. CDR3 nucleotide sequence: TGTGCCAGCAGCCCCTCTCCTGGAGACTACGAGCGGTACTTC.

There are a few counts of this clonotype. The chain employs TRBV7-3 and TRBJ2-7; 12 nucleotides match TRBD2. Trimming took 9 bases from V and 3 from J; bases not matched to a gene: 3. This CDR3 contains 13 residues. CDR1 and CDR2 from the germline V gene are SGHTA and FQGTGA. In nucleotides, the CDR3 is TGTGCCAGTGGACTAGCGGGGTTCTACGAGCAGTACTTC. Protein product: CASGLAGFYEQYF.

This clonotype appeared many times. The CDR3 loop is CASSLTGDTEAFF. The CDR3 DNA follows: TGTGCCAGCAGCTTGACAGGGGACACTGAAGCTTTCTTT. The chain carries TRBV5-6 and TRBJ1-1, with 7 nucleotides matching TRBD1. From germline, CDR1 is SGHDT and CDR2 YYEEEE. V lost 1 base and J lost 3; bases outside the gene matches: 0. CDR3 size: 13 residues.

As for this clonotype: Because it lacks the conserved phenylalanine or tryptophan at the end, this CDR3 is likely a read error. The J gene is TRBJ2-7, the V gene TRBV10-1, with D hard to call. Trimming took 1 base from V and 2 from J, leaving 9 bases between them. The CDR3 is made up of 14 amino acids. From germline, CDR1 is WNHNN and CDR2 SYGVQD (reference sequence). The chain's CDR3 is CASSELVGTYEQYL. In DNA form, the CDR3 reads TGCGCCAGCAGTGAGTTGGTAGGAACCTACGAGCAGTACCTC.

With regard to this clonotype: A junction boundary mismatches the germline segment, possibly from a read error. The chain joins TRBV7-8 to TRBJ2-2; D is perhaps TRBD1 (6 bases). This CDR3 is 16 amino acids long. Germline CDR1 SGHVS, CDR2 FQNEAQ. CDR3 in amino acids: CASSLAPTGFGGELFF. The CDR3 nucleotides read TGTGCCAGCAGTTTAGCACCAACAGGGTTCGGCGGGGAGCTGTTTTTT.

The rearrangement uses TRBV6-1 and TRBJ1-5, with 11 bases matching TRBD1. The CDR3 is made up of 15 amino acids. Germline V lookup: CDR1 MNHNS, CDR2 SASEGT. V dropped 4 bases and J dropped 2; count of bases not matched to a gene: 1. CDR3 DNA sequence: TGTGCCAGCAGTGTGGACAGGGGGCGCAATCAGCCCCAGCATTTT. Amino acid sequence: CASSVDRGRNQPQHF.

This chain joins TRBV7-9 and TRBJ2-7, with unresolved D. The CDR3 has 11 amino acids. Germline V CDR1 and CDR2: SEHNR, FQNEAQ (reference sequence). V was pared by 1 base and J by 9 bases, with 7 bases between. The CDR3 coding sequence is TGTGCCAGCAGCTTAGACCGGCGGCAGTACTTC. It specifies CASSLDRRQYF.

The gene calls are TRBV5-5 and TRBJ1-2; the D gene is possibly TRBD1 (6 bases). V was cut by 4 bases and J by 8 bases, with 9 bases left in between. CDR1 and CDR2 (germline): SGHKS, YYEKEE (reference sequence). CDR3 size: 11 residues. The CDR3: CASSQQGGYTF. CDR3 DNA: TGTGCCAGCAGCCAACAGGGAGGCTACACCTTC. Together with reference TRBV5-5 and TRBJ1-2, the CDR3 gives the full variable domain: DAGVTQSPTHLIKTRGQQVTLRCSPISGHKSVSWYQQVLGQGPQFIFQYYEKEERGRGNFPDRFSARQFPNYSSELNVNALLLGDSALYLCASSQQGGYTFGSGTRLTVV.

The chain uses TRBV6-1 and TRBJ1-1; D gene ambiguous. V was trimmed by 6 bases and J by 0 bases, leaving 14 bases between them. Per the germline V gene, CDR1 is MNHNS and CDR2 is SASEGT. This CDR3 has 15 amino acids. In DNA, the CDR3 is TGTGCCAGCAGCAAGGACGTCCCAATGAACACTGAAGCTTTCTTT. Translated: CASSKDVPMNTEAFF.

This clonotype was observed a handful of times. The chain joins TRBV29-1 to TRBJ2-3, with D maybe TRBD1 (5 bases). The germline gives CDR1 SQVTM, CDR2 ANQGSEA. This CDR3 contains 12 residues. The ends were cut back, 7 bases at V and 0 bases at J, with 8 bases in the middle. The CDR3 DNA reads as TGCAGCGGGACACCAAGCACAGATACGCAGTATTTT. Its protein is CSGTPSTDTQYF.

The genes are TRBV10-3 and TRBJ2-1, with 15 bases lining up with TRBD2. Germline CDR1 is ENHRY and CDR2 is SYGVKD. The V segment lost 0 bases and the J segment 7 bases; nucleotides outside the gene matches: 4. There are 17 residues in the CDR3. DNA of the CDR3: TGTGCCATCAGTGAGTCTCGGGGACTAGCGGGAGGAAATGAGCAGTTCTTC. Encoded protein: CAISESRGLAGGNEQFF.

Only a few counts were recorded for this clonotype. The genes are TRBV5-1 and TRBJ2-2; possible D gene TRBD2, 5 bases. CDR3 length: 13 amino acids. Trimming left V 4 bases short and J 6 bases short, with 10 bases between. Germline V gene sequence: CDR1 SGHRS, CDR2 YFSETQ. The CDR3 here is CASSKRESGELFF. DNA for the CDR3: TGCGCCAGCAGCAAAAGGGAGTCCGGGGAGCTGTTTTTT.

The table lists this clonotype with a few counts. The J gene is TRBJ2-2, the V gene TRBV24-1; D is possibly TRBD2 (6 bases). V lost 5 bases and J 5 bases, leaving 17 bases between the germline ends. The CDR3 sequence is 16 residues long. CDR1 is KGHDR, CDR2 SFDVKD, per germline. CDR3 DNA: TGTGCCACCAGTGGTACCGGGACTTACTCAACCGGGGAGCTGTTTTTT. Protein sequence: CATSGTGTYSTGELFF.